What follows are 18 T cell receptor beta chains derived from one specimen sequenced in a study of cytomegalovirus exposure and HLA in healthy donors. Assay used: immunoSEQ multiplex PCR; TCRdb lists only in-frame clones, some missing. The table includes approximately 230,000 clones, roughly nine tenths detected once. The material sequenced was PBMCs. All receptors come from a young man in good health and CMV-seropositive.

In DNA, the CDR3 is TGCAGTGCTAGCGACTTTTACGAGCAGTACTTC. Its translation is CSASDFYEQYF. This chain connects TRBV20-1 to TRBJ2-7, with D uncertain. Trimming left V 3 bases short and J 4 bases short, with 7 bases between. Germline V CDR1 and CDR2: DFQATT, SNEGSKA (reference sequence). The CDR3 sequence is 11 residues long.

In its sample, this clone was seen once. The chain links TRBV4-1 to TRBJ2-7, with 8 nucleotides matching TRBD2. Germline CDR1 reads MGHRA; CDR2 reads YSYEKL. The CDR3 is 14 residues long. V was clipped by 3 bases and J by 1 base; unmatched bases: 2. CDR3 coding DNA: TGCGCCAGCAGCCACCCGGGAGGGTCCTACGAGCAGTACTTC. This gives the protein CASSHPGGSYEQYF.

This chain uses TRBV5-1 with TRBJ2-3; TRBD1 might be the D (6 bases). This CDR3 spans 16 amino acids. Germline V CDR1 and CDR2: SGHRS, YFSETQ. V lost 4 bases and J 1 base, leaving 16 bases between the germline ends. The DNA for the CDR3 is TGCGCCAGCAGCCAACCTCGGACAGCAGGCACAGATACGCAGTATTTT. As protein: CASSQPRTAGTDTQYF.

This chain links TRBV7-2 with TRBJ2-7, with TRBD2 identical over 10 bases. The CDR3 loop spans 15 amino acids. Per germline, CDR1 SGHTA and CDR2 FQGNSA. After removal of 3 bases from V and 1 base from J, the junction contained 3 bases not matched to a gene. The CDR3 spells CASSLGLAQSYEQYF. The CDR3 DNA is TGTGCCAGCAGCTTGGGACTAGCGCAATCCTACGAGCAGTACTTC.

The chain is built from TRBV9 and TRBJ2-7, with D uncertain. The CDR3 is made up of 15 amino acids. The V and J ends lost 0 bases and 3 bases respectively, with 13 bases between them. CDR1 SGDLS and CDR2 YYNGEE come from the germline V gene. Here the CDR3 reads CASSVASELRYEQYF. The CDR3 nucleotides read TGTGCCAGCAGCGTAGCTTCCGAACTCCGCTACGAGCAGTACTTC.

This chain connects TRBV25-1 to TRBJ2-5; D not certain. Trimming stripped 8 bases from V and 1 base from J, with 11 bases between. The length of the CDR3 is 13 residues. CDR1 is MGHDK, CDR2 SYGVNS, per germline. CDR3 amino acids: CASGGIPQETQYF. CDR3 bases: TGTGCCAGCGGTGGGATCCCCCAAGAGACCCAGTACTTC.

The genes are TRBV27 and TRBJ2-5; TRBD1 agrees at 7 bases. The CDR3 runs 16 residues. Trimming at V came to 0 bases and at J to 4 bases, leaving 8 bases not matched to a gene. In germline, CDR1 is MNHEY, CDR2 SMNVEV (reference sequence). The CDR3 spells CASSLSGTVPRETQYF. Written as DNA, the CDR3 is TGTGCCAGCAGTTTATCGGGGACAGTCCCTCGAGAGACCCAGTACTTC.

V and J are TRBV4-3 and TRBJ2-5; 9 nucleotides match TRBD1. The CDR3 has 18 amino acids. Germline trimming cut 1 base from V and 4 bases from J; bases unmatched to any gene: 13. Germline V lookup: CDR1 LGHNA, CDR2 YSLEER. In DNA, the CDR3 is TGCGCCAGCAGCCAAGGGGTCTTCGAGGGACAGGGCATAGAGACCCAGTACTTC. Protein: CASSQGVFEGQGIETQYF.

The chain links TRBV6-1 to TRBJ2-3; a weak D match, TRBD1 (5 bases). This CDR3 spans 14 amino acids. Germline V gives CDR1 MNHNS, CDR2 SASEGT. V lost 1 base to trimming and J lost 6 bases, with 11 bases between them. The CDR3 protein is CASSEGQGWDTQYF. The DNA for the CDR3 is TGTGCCAGCAGTGAAGGTCAGGGTTGGGATACGCAGTATTTT.

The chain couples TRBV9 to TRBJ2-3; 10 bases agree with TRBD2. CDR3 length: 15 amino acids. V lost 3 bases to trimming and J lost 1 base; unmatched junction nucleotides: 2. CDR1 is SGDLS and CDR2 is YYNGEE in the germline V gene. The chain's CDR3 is CASSAGTSGTDTQYF. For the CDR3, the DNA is TGTGCCAGCAGCGCCGGGACTAGCGGCACAGATACGCAGTATTTT.

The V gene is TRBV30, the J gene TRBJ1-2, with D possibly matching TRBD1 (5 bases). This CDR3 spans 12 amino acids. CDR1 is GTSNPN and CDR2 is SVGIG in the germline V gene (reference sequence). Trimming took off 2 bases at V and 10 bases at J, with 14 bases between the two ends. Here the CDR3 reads CAWSSFDGHYTF. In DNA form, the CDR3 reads TGTGCCTGGAGTTCTTTCGACGGACACTACACCTTC.

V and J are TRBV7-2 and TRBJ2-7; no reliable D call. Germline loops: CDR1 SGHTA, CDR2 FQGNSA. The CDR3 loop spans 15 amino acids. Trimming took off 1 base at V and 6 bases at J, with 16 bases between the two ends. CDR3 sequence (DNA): TGTGCCAGCAGCTTAGTGGCCGGATCGAACAGCGAGCAGTACTTC. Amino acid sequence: CASSLVAGSNSEQYF.

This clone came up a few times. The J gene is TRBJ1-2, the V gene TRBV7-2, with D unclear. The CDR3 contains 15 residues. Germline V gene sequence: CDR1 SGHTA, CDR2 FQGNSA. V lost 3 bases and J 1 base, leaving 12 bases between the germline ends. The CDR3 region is CASSLAASDNYGYTF. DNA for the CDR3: TGTGCCAGCAGCTTGGCAGCTTCCGATAACTATGGCTACACCTTC.

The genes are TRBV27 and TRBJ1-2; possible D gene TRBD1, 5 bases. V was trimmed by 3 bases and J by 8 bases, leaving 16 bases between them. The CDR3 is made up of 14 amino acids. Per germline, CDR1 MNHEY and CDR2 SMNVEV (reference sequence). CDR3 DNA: TGTGCCAGCAGTTTCAGGGTTGGATCTCGGGGCTACACCTTC. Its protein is CASSFRVGSRGYTF.

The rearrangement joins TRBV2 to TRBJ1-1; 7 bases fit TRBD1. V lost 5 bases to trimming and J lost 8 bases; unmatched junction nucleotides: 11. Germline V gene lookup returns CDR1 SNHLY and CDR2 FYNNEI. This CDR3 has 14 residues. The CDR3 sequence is CASSRQGAEEEAFF. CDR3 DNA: TGTGCCAGCAGTCGACAGGGTGCGGAAGAGGAAGCTTTCTTT.

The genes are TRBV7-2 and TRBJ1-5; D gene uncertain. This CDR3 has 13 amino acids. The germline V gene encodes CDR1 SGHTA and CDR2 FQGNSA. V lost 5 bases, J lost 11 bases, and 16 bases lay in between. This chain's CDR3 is CASSQDRQRTQHF. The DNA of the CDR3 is TGTGCCAGCAGCCAGGACCGCCAGCGAACCCAGCATTTT.

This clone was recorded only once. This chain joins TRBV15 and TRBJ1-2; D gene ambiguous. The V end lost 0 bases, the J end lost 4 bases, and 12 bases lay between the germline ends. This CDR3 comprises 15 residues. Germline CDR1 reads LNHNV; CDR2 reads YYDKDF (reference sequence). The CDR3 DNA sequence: TGTGCCACCAGCAGAGAGTTAAAGGGCGGCTATGGCTACACCTTC. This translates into CATSRELKGGYGYTF.

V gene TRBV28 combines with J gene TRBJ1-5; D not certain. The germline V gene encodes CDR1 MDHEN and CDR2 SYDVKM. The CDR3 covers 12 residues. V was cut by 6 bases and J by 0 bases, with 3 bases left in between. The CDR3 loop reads CASSPSNQPQHF. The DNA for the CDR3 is TGTGCCAGCAGCCCTAGCAATCAGCCCCAGCATTTT.